These T cell receptor beta chains were read from a single sample in a study of T cells in Graves' hyperthyroidism and ophthalmopathy. TCRdb re-called the multiplex PCR reads through MiXCR, storing one row per CDR3 protein. The sample shows under 450,000 distinct CDR3 sequences, 15% to 18% of them seen only once. The sequencing input was blood. These receptors were collected from a woman aged 18 to 35 with Graves' hyperthyroidism. CDR3s include the opening cysteine and the closing phenylalanine or tryptophan. Fields, in order: clone size, J gene, V gene, D gene, CDR3 protein, CDR3 DNA. D genes are given only for firm matches. Size tells how often a clone was seen (once, few, many) or the class of an expanded clone, and some rows leave it out.

size: many; J: TRBJ2-7; V: TRBV6-1; D: TRBD1; CDR3: CASSAWTGSEGEQYF; DNA: TGTGCCAGCAGCGCCTGGACAGGGTCCGAGGGCGAGCAGTACTTC
size: few; J: TRBJ1-6; V: TRBV4-1; D: TRBD1; CDR3: CASSARTGENSPLHF; DNA: TGCGCCAGCAGCGCCCGGACAGGGGAAAATTCACCCCTCCACTTT
size: -; J: TRBJ1-2; V: TRBV6-5; D: TRBD1; CDR3: CASSYARQGAGGYTF; DNA: TGTGCCAGCAGTTACGCCCGACAGGGGGCCGGTGGCTACACCTTC
size: -; J: TRBJ2-7; V: TRBV4-1; D: TRBD1; CDR3: CASRKGQGDHHEQYF; DNA: TGCGCCAGCAGAAAAGGACAGGGCGATCATCACGAGCAGTACTTC
size: -; J: TRBJ2-1; V: TRBV20-1; D: TRBD2; CDR3: CSARVASGMYEQFF; DNA: TGCAGTGCTAGAGTGGCTAGCGGGATGTACGAGCAGTTCTTC
size: few; J: TRBJ2-5; V: TRBV20-1; D: -; CDR3: CSALGTFGQETQYF; DNA: TGCAGTGCTCTTGGGACATTTGGGCAAGAGACCCAGTACTTC
size: many; J: TRBJ2-7; V: TRBV28; D: -; CDR3: CASSPPGFYEQYF; DNA: TGTGCCAGCAGTCCGCCGGGATTCTACGAGCAGTACTTC
size: many; J: TRBJ1-2; V: TRBV12-3/TRBV12-4; D: TRBD1; CDR3: CASSRQGVDGYTF; DNA: TGTGCCAGCAGCCGACAGGGGGTTGATGGCTACACCTTC
size: many; J: TRBJ2-1; V: TRBV27; D: -; CDR3: CASSLRTGPYNEQFF; DNA: TGTGCCAGCAGTTTAAGAACAGGGCCCTACAATGAGCAGTTCTTC
size: many; J: TRBJ1-5; V: TRBV20-1; D: -; CDR3: CSARVYRVGNQPQHF; DNA: TGCAGTGCTAGAGTCTACAGGGTCGGCAATCAGCCCCAGCATTTT
size: -; J: TRBJ2-7; V: TRBV29-1; D: TRBD1; CDR3: CSVEVQTGIVSYEQYF; DNA: TGCAGCGTTGAAGTTCAGACAGGGATAGTCTCCTACGAGCAGTACTTC
size: few; J: TRBJ2-5; V: TRBV19; D: TRBD1; CDR3: CASRAGQGVRTQYF; DNA: TGTGCCAGTAGGGCAGGACAGGGGGTTCGGACCCAGTACTTC
size: -; J: TRBJ2-1; V: TRBV20-1; D: TRBD1; CDR3: CSARDTFGTAYNEQFF; DNA: TGCAGTGCTAGAGATACGTTCGGGACAGCCTACAATGAGCAGTTCTTC
size: many; J: TRBJ1-2; V: TRBV27; D: -; CDR3: CASSYKRAYGYTF; DNA: TGTGCCAGCAGTTACAAGAGGGCCTATGGCTACACCTTC
size: -; J: TRBJ1-2; V: TRBV6-1; D: TRBD1; CDR3: CASSEPARTGGYTF; DNA: TGTGCCAGCAGTGAACCAGCACGGACAGGCGGCTACACCTTC
size: few; J: TRBJ1-2; V: TRBV5-5; D: TRBD1; CDR3: CASSPGQGAHYGYTF; DNA: TGTGCCAGCAGCCCAGGACAGGGGGCACACTATGGCTACACCTTC
size: -; J: TRBJ1-1; V: TRBV19; D: -; CDR3: CASSYVNTEAFF; DNA: TGTGCCAGTAGTTACGTGAACACTGAAGCTTTCTTT
size: many; J: TRBJ1-1; V: TRBV7-9; D: -; CDR3: CASSPQGGRVNAEAFF; DNA: TGTGCCAGCAGCCCTCAAGGCGGCAGGGTAAATGCTGAAGCTTTCTTT
size: -; J: TRBJ2-3; V: TRBV20-1; D: TRBD2; CDR3: CSARPGAGSTDTQYF; DNA: TGCAGTGCTCGACCCGGAGCGGGATCTACAGATACGCAGTATTTT
size: -; J: TRBJ1-1; V: TRBV5-6; D: TRBD1; CDR3: CASSIPGQEEPTEAFF; DNA: TGTGCCAGCAGCATTCCGGGACAGGAAGAGCCCACTGAAGCTTTCTTT
size: -; J: TRBJ2-2; V: TRBV6-1; D: TRBD2; CDR3: CASSELAGDTGELFF; DNA: TGTGCCAGCAGTGAACTAGCGGGGGACACCGGGGAGCTGTTTTTT
size: -; J: TRBJ2-3; V: TRBV14; D: TRBD2; CDR3: CASSRNPKLLAGGFVDTQYF; DNA: TGTGCCAGCAGCCGGAACCCCAAACTCCTAGCGGGGGGATTTGTAGATACGCAGTATTTT
size: many; J: TRBJ1-2; V: TRBV20-1; D: -; CDR3: CSASGARGYGYTF; DNA: TGCAGTGCTTCCGGGGCCAGGGGCTATGGCTACACCTTC
size: few; J: TRBJ1-2; V: TRBV4-2; D: TRBD1; CDR3: CASSQDLQDRGYGYTF; DNA: TGTGCCAGCAGCCAAGATCTCCAGGACAGGGGATACGGCTACACCTTC
size: many; J: TRBJ1-2; V: TRBV2; D: -; CDR3: CASSDLLGSRYGYTF; DNA: TGTGCCAGCAGTGACCTCTTGGGGTCCCGGTATGGCTACACCTTC
size: many; J: TRBJ2-7; V: TRBV3-1; D: -; CDR3: CASSQDPVPGEQYF; DNA: TGTGCCAGCAGCCAAGATCCTGTTCCTGGGGAGCAGTACTTC
size: many; J: TRBJ2-7; V: TRBV7-8; D: -; CDR3: CASSLPPRGGDEQYF; DNA: TGTGCCAGCAGCTTACCCCCCCGGGGAGGCGACGAGCAGTACTTC
size: few; J: TRBJ1-2; V: TRBV6-5; D: TRBD1; CDR3: CASSSRFGGQLKGYTF; DNA: TGTGCCAGCAGTTCCCGGTTCGGGGGACAGCTTAAGGGCTACACCTTC